This TCR beta chain was sequenced in a study of cytomegalovirus exposure and HLA in healthy donors listed by TCRdb under 2017. With regard to the full study: In an earlier analysis of some 550 of the donors, less than 350 Gb of sequence data and 120 million or so unique TCR beta sequences from roughly 180 million T cells were reported. Genome-wide SNP genotypes for about 65% of the roughly 700 donors were used in a later genetic analysis, which treated that subset as a discovery cohort. Class I and class II HLA loci were covered by the typing at four-digit resolution. On average, roughly 250,000 unique TCR beta nucleotide sequences were sequenced per donor among 398 genotyped donors of the cohort, with approximately 18% of those sequences being non-productive. The study used immunosequencing to profile the T cell repertoires of approximately 690 subjects and linked those repertoires to cytomegalovirus serostatus. Every repertoire in the discovery cohort had been generated on one and the same sequencing platform. A later analysis re-analyzed previously published TCR beta repertoires from 500 to 700 donors and added high-resolution HLA genotyping to study TCR occurrence patterns. The study was designed to test whether signatures of past pathogen exposure could be identified by cataloging public T cell receptors. Donor age, sex, ethnicity and CMV serostatus were compiled together with the repertoire data. Among the roughly 400 genotyped donors, around 81% belonged to the genetic ancestry cluster associated with self-reported Caucasian donors. Rather than drawing on any new phenotypic data, the later analysis identified candidate immune exposures from TCR beta sequences and the way those sequences occurred across donors. Because of strong linkage in the cohort, four to six DR-DQ haplotypes were treated as single units for association and clustering. A separate validation cohort of roughly 130 different subjects was used in addition to the roughly 670-subject first cohort. An earlier analysis of 587 of the donors applied high-throughput TCR beta sequencing to assess whether each TCR beta V gene segment acted as functional or pseudogenic. To predict cytomegalovirus infection status, the study combined high-throughput TCR immunosequencing, statistical association of individual TCRs with disease status, and machine learning. An early release covering around 630 HLA-typed donors comprised approximately 300 gigabases of sequencing data and some 79 million unique TCR sequences. Typing coverage differed by locus: A, B, C, DRB1 and DQB1 were typed in roughly 620-630 donors, DQA1 in 522, DPA1 in some 600, and DPB1 in roughly 470. Study-wide conclusions, independent of this receptor: It was suggested by the authors that the approach could potentially be generalized to other disease states and immunological phenotypes. Assigning TCR associations to individual alleles was difficult when HLA alleles, especially DR and DQ, strongly co-occurred. In vitro tests confirmed that a few of the cytomegalovirus-associated TCR beta chains recognize cytomegalovirus antigens. In a later analysis, several top co-occurrence clusters were reported to appear linked to parvovirus B19, influenza, CMV and Epstein-Barr virus. A later analysis found that TCR association rates varied across HLA loci, with DRB1 alleles showing the most associated TCRs and HLA-C alleles the fewest. Presence/absence analyses assumed roughly uniform sequencing depth across donors, an assumption that may not hold. A cluster of highly shared sequence variants was judged likely to represent a technical artifact of the sequencing pipeline. Because counts were too low, seventeen rarely observed V segments, including chromosome 9 orphons, were excluded from the earlier analysis of 587 of the donors. Most TCR sequences were seen in very few donors, while some public TCRs were found in many individuals. A later analysis found that HLA-associated TCR beta chains were more clonally expanded and had lower generation probabilities than equally common non-associated chains. Because HLA typing was unavailable for some donors at each locus, only the typed subset was used in association tests. Cytomegalovirus status was reported to be diagnosed by the classifier with high specificity and sensitivity in both the original and validation cohorts. A further reported finding was that TCR beta sequences accurately predicted the HLA-A and HLA-B alleles for most subjects in the first cohort. Broadly in line with IMGT annotations, most TCR beta V segments showed up in productive rearrangements about 87% or about 30% of the time in an earlier analysis of around 600 of the donors. In a later analysis, most CMV-associated TCR beta chains were found to appear HLA-restricted, with HLA associations seemingly driven largely by CMV exposure. A total of about 180 TCR beta chains were listed by the study as associated with cytomegalovirus. In a later analysis, 16,951 TCR beta sequences were associated with specific HLA alleles at a false discovery rate of 0.05. Some IMGT-functional V segments, including TRBV6-2 and TRBV6-3, could not be distinguished by the 87-base-pair reads and were therefore excluded. A later genetic analysis reported fewer N-insertions in productive TCRs among donors in an Asian-associated ancestry cluster than the roughly 720-donor mean. An association between a missense DCLRE1C variant and V-gene and J-gene trimming of TCR beta chains was found in a later genetic analysis and replicated in an independent cohort. Only TCR beta chains were sequenced in this cohort, and the absence of alpha or paired-chain data limited detectable features. Correlated functional status among segregating V segments might be attributable to linkage disequilibrium, but an unknown experimental factor could not be ruled out. The only immune exposure information available for the cohort was CMV serostatus.

The CDR3, cysteine through phenylalanine, is 16 amino acids long. Just CDR3 DNA is preserved here, 48 bases in frame from base 1. Here V drops 1 base and J drops 5 bases, and the junction holds 8 bases not matched to any gene. The germline V gene yields SGHTA for CDR1 and FQGNSA for CDR2. The cohort comprised some 700 healthy bone marrow donors. At the time of sampling, all cohort members were nominally healthy, though unrecorded immune exposures were likely present. The donor tested CMV seropositive and was one of the 289 seropositive cohort members. Each donor provided a peripheral blood sample, and peripheral blood mononuclear cells were used for TCR beta sequencing. Genomic DNA was extracted from the blood cell samples with the Qiagen DNeasy Blood Extraction Kit. The protocol used for the library was the immunoSEQ multiplex PCR assay. A mixture of 60 forward primers for TCR Vbeta segments and 13 reverse primers for TCR Jbeta segments was used in the multiplex PCR. A multiplex PCR assay on genomic DNA amplified the CDR3 region of rearranged TCR beta genes. The Illumina HiSeq System was used to sequence the amplified TCR beta libraries as 87-base-pair reads. In the authors' own workflow: In a later analysis, roughly 80 million unique TCR beta chains were counted across the roughly 700 repertoires, and around 10 million of these chains were shared by at least two donors. Raw reads were error-corrected and collapsed into unique sequences by a nearest-neighbor algorithm in which closely related sequences were merged to remove PCR and sequencing errors. Alignment of CDR3 sequences to IMGT reference sequences was used to assign V, D and J gene segments. For a sequence to be retained, a match of at least six nucleotides to both a V gene segment and a J gene segment was required. Rearrangements were classified as productive when the CDR3 lacked stop codons and remained in frame with V and J, and all other rearrangements were classified as non-productive. CDR3 was defined by IMGT convention, running from the second conserved V-encoded cysteine to the conserved J-encoded phenylalanine. The earlier analysis of about 620 of the donors excluded sequences that lacked an unambiguous match to a single V gene segment. An earlier analysis of some 500 of the donors classified V segments as functional when productive rearrangements were above 56.7% and as segregating when the standard deviation between donors was above 5%. A statistical classification framework was built for diagnosing cytomegalovirus status from the catalog of TCR beta chain sequences. In a later analysis, V and J genes were assigned by comparing TCR nucleotide sequences against IMGT/GENE-DB human TR gene sequences. The TCRdist pipeline was used in a later analysis to assign CDR3 sequences and most-parsimonious VDJ recombination scenarios. In a later analysis, each TCR beta chain was defined by its CDR3 amino acid sequence together with its V-gene family, and reads lacking a unique V-gene family were excluded. A later analysis removed 550 to 700 highly shared, low-generation-probability nucleotide sequences to deal with suspected cross-contamination and a sequencing artifact. In a later analysis, a clonal expansion index was calculated for each public chain from normalized within-repertoire ranks of inferred template counts. In a later analysis, generation probabilities were computed using a VDJ recombination model fitted to out-of-frame rearrangements, and the results were checked against IGoR. In a later analysis, TCR-TCR, TCR-HLA and TCR-CMV co-occurrence was scored with hypergeometric tests, and a repertoire-size bias correction was applied to TCR pairs. In a later analysis, false discovery rates were estimated by permuting HLA or CMV assignments 20 times. In a later analysis, co-occurring TCRs were grouped with DBSCAN, and TCRdist sequence similarity was added when clustering was performed within HLA-allele-positive subsets. Repertoires with fewer than 30,000 or more than 120,000 public chains were left out of co-occurrence clustering, as were five repertoires with anomalous nucleotide sharing. Here the immuneACCESS table is served through TCRdb, limited to in-frame sequences with V and J called. Missing clones are a known gap in these copies; in checked studies unresolved V genes cover under half, and the rest lacks a known reason. D and trimming come from the DNA, and the V and J calls and clone size come from that table. The sample table lists approximately 130,000 clones, under 10% of them with a count of one. Of the sample, about 7.5% falls within the top ten clones.

Regarding this clone: Its antigen has not been determined. It has no much larger one-base neighbor in the sample; base qualities were not kept.

Sample: PBMCs. The sequence was collected from a woman between 40 and 50 years old in good health and CMV-seropositive. Recombination joined TRBV7-2 with TRBJ2-5, and 9 bases in between align with TRBD2. The DNA reads as follows: TGTGCCAGCAGCTTAGAGTTGGCTAGCGGGGTTGAGACCCAGTACTTC. It specifies CASSLELASGVETQYF.